This record looks at one T cell receptor (beta chain) sequence and its context. The data are from a study of blood T cell repertoires in COVID-19. Turning to the study itself: Whether acute or convalescent, the COVID-19 samples came from the United States, Italy and Spain. PBMCs, B-cell-depleted T cells, or T cells provided the cDNA or gDNA that made up the material.

Under the authors' procedure: Nucleated cell counts were estimated from reference gene primer amplification. Generated by immunoSEQ multiplex PCR, the TCRdb table keeps only in-frame clones and is missing some. V, J and clone size derive from that table, while D and trimming were established from the DNA sequence. This table holds 250,000 or so clones, roughly nine tenths found once. Trimming took off 3 bases at V and 8 bases at J, with 11 bases between the two ends. Germline V gene sequence: CDR1 SGHVS, CDR2 FQNEAQ. The CDR3 runs to 13 residues. Sequenced sample: peripheral blood. The chain recombines TRBV7-8 with TRBJ2-1, with unresolved D. This clonotype was sampled from a woman in her thirties or forties who had recovered from COVID-19. The chain's CDR3 is CASSFRLGYEQFF. The CDR3 DNA sequence: TGTGCCAGCAGCTTCCGACTTGGGTATGAGCAGTTCTTC. The entire variable domain, with the rest obtained from reference TRBV7-8 and TRBJ2-1, is as follows: GAGVSQSPRYKVAKRGQDVALRCDPISGHVSLFWYQQALGQGPEFLTYFQNEAQLDKSGLPSDRFFAERPEGSVSTLKIQRTQQEDSAVYLCASSFRLGYEQFFGPGTRLTVL.